These T cell receptor beta chains were read from a single sample in a study of a mutant IDH1 vaccine in newly diagnosed glioma. Here immunoSEQ multiplex PCR was the method, and the copy in TCRdb shows in-frame clones only, minus some. This table has tens of thousands of clones, 75% to 85% appearing once. These receptors have no identified antigens. Sequencing was performed on PBMCs, taken from a glioma patient whose treatment included an IDH1 peptide vaccine. The receptors derive from a man aged 35 to 55 with glioma. The CDR3 runs from the conserved cysteine through the conserved F or W. The order of the fields is clone size, V gene, J gene, D gene, CDR3 DNA, CDR3 protein. The D gene is left open where the match is weak. The listing skips clone size in some rows; elsewhere it reads once, few, many or a size class.

clone_size: NA
v_call: TRBV7-2
j_call: TRBJ2-5
d_call: TRBD1
cdr3_nt: TGTGCCAGCAGCTTAGATTCGGGACAGGGTGGGAAGACCCAGTACTTC
cdr3_aa: CASSLDSGQGGKTQYF

clone_size: NA
v_call: TRBV4-3
j_call: TRBJ2-1
d_call: TRBD2
cdr3_nt: TGCGCCAGCAGCCAACGCCCAGTCCTAGCGGGGGGGGAGCAGTTCTTC
cdr3_aa: CASSQRPVLAGGEQFF

clone_size: NA
v_call: TRBV18
j_call: TRBJ1-5
d_call: NA
cdr3_nt: TGTGCCAGCTCACCATGGGCAAGAAGTTTCAATCAGCCCCAGCATTTT
cdr3_aa: CASSPWARSFNQPQHF

clone_size: NA
v_call: TRBV19
j_call: TRBJ1-1
d_call: NA
cdr3_nt: TGTGCCAGTAGCCGCGAATGGGACACGGAGGTGGGCTTT
cdr3_aa: CASSREWDTEVGF

clone_size: NA
v_call: TRBV9
j_call: TRBJ2-5
d_call: TRBD2
cdr3_nt: TGTGCCAGCAGCGAAACTAGCGGACTGGGGACCCAGTACTTC
cdr3_aa: CASSETSGLGTQYF

clone_size: NA
v_call: TRBV9
j_call: TRBJ2-7
d_call: NA
cdr3_nt: TGTGCCAGCAGCCCCAGACTTAGACGGGACGAGCAGTACTTC
cdr3_aa: CASSPRLRRDEQYF

clone_size: NA
v_call: TRBV30
j_call: TRBJ1-2
d_call: TRBD1
cdr3_nt: TGTGCCTGGGAGCCACGACAGGGCTCTGGCTACACCTTC
cdr3_aa: CAWEPRQGSGYTF

clone_size: NA
v_call: TRBV5-1
j_call: TRBJ1-2
d_call: TRBD1
cdr3_nt: TGCGCCAGCAGCTTTGGACAGGATAACTATGGCTACACCTTC
cdr3_aa: CASSFGQDNYGYTF

clone_size: NA
v_call: TRBV6-5
j_call: TRBJ1-1
d_call: TRBD1
cdr3_nt: TGTGCCAGCCTAGGCCTGGGACAGACGAACACTGAAGCTTTCTTT
cdr3_aa: CASLGLGQTNTEAFF

clone_size: NA
v_call: TRBV7-2
j_call: TRBJ2-7
d_call: NA
cdr3_nt: TGTGCCAGCAGCTTATTGGTTTCCTACGAGCAGTACTTC
cdr3_aa: CASSLLVSYEQYF

clone_size: NA
v_call: TRBV6-1
j_call: TRBJ2-3
d_call: TRBD2
cdr3_nt: TGTGCCAGCAGTGAAGGGGGACTAGCGGGGACCTCTAGCACAGATACGCAGTATTTT
cdr3_aa: CASSEGGLAGTSSTDTQYF

clone_size: NA
v_call: TRBV9
j_call: TRBJ2-3
d_call: TRBD2
cdr3_nt: TGTGCCAGCAGCCATCCAAGACCCTCCGGGACTAGCGGGAGGAGGACAGATACGCAGTATTTT
cdr3_aa: CASSHPRPSGTSGRRTDTQYF

clone_size: few
v_call: TRBV4-2
j_call: TRBJ2-1
d_call: TRBD2
cdr3_nt: TGTGCCAGCAGCCCTGAAGCTAGCGGGGCTTACAATGAGCAGTTCTTC
cdr3_aa: CASSPEASGAYNEQFF

clone_size: NA
v_call: TRBV7-2
j_call: TRBJ1-2
d_call: NA
cdr3_nt: TGTGCCAGCAGCTTCCCAGGTCTTAACTATGGCTACACCTTC
cdr3_aa: CASSFPGLNYGYTF

clone_size: NA
v_call: TRBV18
j_call: TRBJ2-7
d_call: NA
cdr3_nt: TGTGCCAGCTCCTGGAGGCAGCTAGACCTTACCTACGAGCAGTACTTC
cdr3_aa: CASSWRQLDLTYEQYF

clone_size: NA
v_call: TRBV5-1
j_call: TRBJ1-2
d_call: NA
cdr3_nt: TGCGCCAGCAGCTTAACAGGAAAGGGGTATGGCTACACCTTC
cdr3_aa: CASSLTGKGYGYTF

clone_size: NA
v_call: TRBV18
j_call: TRBJ2-4
d_call: NA
cdr3_nt: TGTGCCAGCTCACCCGTAGGGTTTCTTCAGTACTTC
cdr3_aa: CASSPVGFLQYF

clone_size: NA
v_call: TRBV28
j_call: TRBJ1-2
d_call: TRBD1
cdr3_nt: TGTGCCAGCAGTTGGGCCCTCACAGGGGACTATGGCTACACCTTC
cdr3_aa: CASSWALTGDYGYTF

clone_size: few
v_call: TRBV27
j_call: TRBJ1-2
d_call: NA
cdr3_nt: TGTGCCAGCAGATACAGGGAGGGCTACACCTTC
cdr3_aa: CASRYREGYTF

clone_size: NA
v_call: TRBV4-2
j_call: TRBJ2-7
d_call: NA
cdr3_nt: TGTGCCAGCAGCCCGATTACAGGAATTAGCTCCTACGAGCAGTACTTC
cdr3_aa: CASSPITGISSYEQYF

clone_size: few
v_call: TRBV27
j_call: TRBJ2-3
d_call: TRBD1
cdr3_nt: TGTGCCAGCAGCCTAGGACAGGTTCGGTATTTT
cdr3_aa: CASSLGQVRYF

clone_size: NA
v_call: TRBV7-2
j_call: TRBJ2-2
d_call: NA
cdr3_nt: TGTGCCAGCAGCTTTGTGACAGGGAACACCGGGGAGCTGTTTTTT
cdr3_aa: CASSFVTGNTGELFF

clone_size: NA
v_call: TRBV2
j_call: TRBJ2-5
d_call: NA
cdr3_nt: TGTGCCAGCAGTGAAGAGCCAGGGTTCCAAGAGACCCAGTACTTC
cdr3_aa: CASSEEPGFQETQYF

clone_size: NA
v_call: TRBV7-2
j_call: TRBJ2-1
d_call: TRBD1
cdr3_nt: TGTGCCAGCAGCAAGGACAGGGTCGTGGAGCAGTTCTTC
cdr3_aa: CASSKDRVVEQFF

clone_size: once
v_call: TRBV19
j_call: TRBJ2-7
d_call: TRBD2
cdr3_nt: TGTGCCAGTAGTATAGCACTAGCGGGGATCTACGAGCAGTACTTC
cdr3_aa: CASSIALAGIYEQYF

clone_size: NA
v_call: TRBV19
j_call: TRBJ2-3
d_call: NA
cdr3_nt: TGTGCCAGTAGCGGGGGGCGGGGATTGACAGATACGCAGTATTTT
cdr3_aa: CASSGGRGLTDTQYF

clone_size: NA
v_call: TRBV30
j_call: TRBJ1-1
d_call: NA
cdr3_nt: TGTGCCTGGAGTGGGGCAGGACGCGTCGTAGGGGGTGAAGCTTTCTTT
cdr3_aa: CAWSGAGRVVGGEAFF

clone_size: NA
v_call: TRBV2
j_call: TRBJ2-7
d_call: TRBD1
cdr3_nt: TGTGCCAGCAGCCCCGGGACAGGGAGGGACGAGCAGTACTTC
cdr3_aa: CASSPGTGRDEQYF

clone_size: NA
v_call: TRBV30
j_call: TRBJ1-2
d_call: NA
cdr3_nt: TGTGCCTGGAGTGTACAGGGAGTCCATGGCTACACCTTC
cdr3_aa: CAWSVQGVHGYTF

clone_size: NA
v_call: TRBV9
j_call: TRBJ2-1
d_call: NA
cdr3_nt: TGTGCCAGCAGCGTAGTAGGGAGCTCCTACAATGAGCAGTTCTTC
cdr3_aa: CASSVVGSSYNEQFF

clone_size: few
v_call: TRBV28
j_call: TRBJ1-1
d_call: NA
cdr3_nt: TGTGCCAGCAGTTTAGGGGGTCAGGGGTCCCATGAAGCTTTCTTT
cdr3_aa: CASSLGGQGSHEAFF